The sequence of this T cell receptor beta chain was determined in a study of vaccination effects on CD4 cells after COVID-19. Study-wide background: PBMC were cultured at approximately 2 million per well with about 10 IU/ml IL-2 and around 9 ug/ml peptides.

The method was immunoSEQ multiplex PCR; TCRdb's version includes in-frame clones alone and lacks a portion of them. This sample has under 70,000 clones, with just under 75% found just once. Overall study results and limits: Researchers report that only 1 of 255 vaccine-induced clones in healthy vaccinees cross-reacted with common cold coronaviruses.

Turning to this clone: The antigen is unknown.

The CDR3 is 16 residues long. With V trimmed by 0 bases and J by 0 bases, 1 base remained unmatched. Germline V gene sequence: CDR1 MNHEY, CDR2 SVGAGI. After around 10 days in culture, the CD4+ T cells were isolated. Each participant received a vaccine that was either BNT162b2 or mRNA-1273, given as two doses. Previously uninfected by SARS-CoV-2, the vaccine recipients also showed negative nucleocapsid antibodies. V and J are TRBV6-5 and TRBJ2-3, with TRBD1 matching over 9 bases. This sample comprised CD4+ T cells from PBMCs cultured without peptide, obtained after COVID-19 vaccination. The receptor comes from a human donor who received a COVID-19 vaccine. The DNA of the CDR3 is TGTGCCAGCAGTTACTCTGGGACAGGGAGCACAGATACGCAGTATTTT. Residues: CASSYSGTGSTDTQYF.